This TCR beta chain derives from a study of memory CD4+ T cells and cytomegalovirus serostatus (dated by TCRdb to about 2019). In the study overall: A total of some 33 healthy Belgian adults, of whom 9 were CMV seropositive and about 25 were CMV seronegative, were included in the cohort. The study sequenced CD4+ memory TCRbeta repertoires of a Belgian cohort with known cytomegalovirus serostatus to replicate a published TCR-based CMV serostatus classifier. The full study reports these points: For predicting CMV serostatus, the median bootstrapped AUC was 0.95 using the original framework and less than 0.93 using a US-trained random forest. The results were interpreted as suggesting that the CMV-associated TCR signature is mostly present in the CD4+ memory repertoire. Only CD4+CD45RO+ memory cells were sequenced, unlike the original study, which covered naive and memory CD4+ and CD8+ populations. Of fewer than 200 previously reported CMV-associated TCRbeta sequences, around 67 appeared in the CD4+ memory repertoires, each in one to five individuals. On the Belgian cohort, the classifier built on the original framework reached a median bootstrapped AUC of around 0.96, with a 95% CI of 0.76-1.00.

V is pared back by 6 bases and J by 5 bases, with 11 bases lying between the germline termini. The CDR3, from cysteine to phenylalanine, totals 14 residues. CDR3 DNA is the only sequence kept; it has 42 bases, read in frame from the first base. In the germline V gene, CDR1 corresponds to MNHEY and CDR2 to SVGAGI. Genomic DNA was extracted from sorted cells with the Quick-DNA Microprep Kit. Amplification of TCRbeta DNA was done with the immunoSEQ hsTCRbeta kit, following the protocol from the manufacturer. An Illumina MiSeq instrument was used to sequence the TCRbeta libraries. Turning to the authors' computational methods: After out-of-frame sequences were removed, 2.4 million or so distinct TCRbeta sequences remained, averaging about 67,000 per individual. Each individual was scored using the number of 160 or so previously reported CMV-associated TCRbeta sequences that the individual carried and the total number of productive distinct TCRbeta sequences. A beta-binomial model was reimplemented in Python, and random forests from scikit-learn, run with default parameters, were trained on data from the US cohort. Classifier performance on the Belgian cohort was summarized as median AUC with percentile confidence intervals calculated over 10,000 bootstrap iterations. Drawn from immuneACCESS, this table holds only the in-frame rearrangements with V and J called that TCRdb kept. Clones are partly lost; checked studies trace under half to an unresolved V gene and leave the rest unexplained. D and trimming come from the DNA, and the V and J calls and clone size come from that table. Here the sample has 40,000 to 55,000 clones; approximately 81% occur a single time. Roughly 1.2% of the sample is in the top ten clones.

Single viable CD3+CD4+CD8-CD45RO+ cells were sorted as memory CD4+ T cells on a FACSAria II. To determine CMV serostatus, a Roche Elecsys assay was used that detects serum IgG against CMV pp150, pp28, p38 and p52. Following thawing, total CD4+ T cells were enriched through positive selection using CD4 magnetic microbeads. Samples originated from another study that specifically interrogated the CD4+ T cell memory repertoire. Following standard operating procedures, peripheral blood mononuclear cells were isolated and cryopreserved, while serum was kept at -80 degrees C. CD3-PerCP (BW264/56), CD4-APC (RPA-T4), CD45RO-PE (UCHT1) and CD8-Pacific Orange (3B5) antibodies were used for staining, and non-viable cells were excluded with Sytox blue. A single count supports this clone. This clone's antigen is unknown. Base qualities are missing; no much larger clone stands one base away.

This receptor was identified in an adult in good health and CMV-seropositive. The source material was memory CD4+ T cells from blood. The V gene is TRBV6-5 and the J gene is TRBJ1-6; TRBD1 is possibly the D segment (5 matching bases). The bases are TGTGCCAGCAGGGGACGGTTAGATAATTCACCCCTCCACTTT. Its translation reads: CASRGRLDNSPLHF.